This TCR beta chain was sequenced for a study of blood T cell repertoires in COVID-19. Whole-study context: From the United States, Italy and Spain came samples of acute and convalescent COVID-19. The analysed material was cDNA or gDNA that came from T cells, B-cell-depleted T cells, or PBMCs.

In the original analysis: Estimated nucleated cell counts came from reference gene primer amplification. TCRdb's table, derived via immunoSEQ multiplex PCR, lists solely in-frame clones and lacks some. Clone size and the V and J calls come from that table; the DNA yielded D and trimming. The sample records 70,000 or so clones, around 90% being singletons. After removal of 2 bases from V and 2 bases from J, the junction contained 3 bases not matched to a gene. This CDR3 contains 16 residues. In germline, CDR1 is SNHLY, CDR2 FYNNEI. The chain has TRBV2 and TRBJ1-6; 7 positions match TRBD1. Sequencing input: peripheral blood. The receptor comes from a human donor in a cohort sampled during active COVID-19. CDR3 coding DNA: TGTGCCAGCAGTGAATCAGGGGGGCCCTATAATTCACCCCTCCACTTT. Translated: CASSESGGPYNSPLHF.